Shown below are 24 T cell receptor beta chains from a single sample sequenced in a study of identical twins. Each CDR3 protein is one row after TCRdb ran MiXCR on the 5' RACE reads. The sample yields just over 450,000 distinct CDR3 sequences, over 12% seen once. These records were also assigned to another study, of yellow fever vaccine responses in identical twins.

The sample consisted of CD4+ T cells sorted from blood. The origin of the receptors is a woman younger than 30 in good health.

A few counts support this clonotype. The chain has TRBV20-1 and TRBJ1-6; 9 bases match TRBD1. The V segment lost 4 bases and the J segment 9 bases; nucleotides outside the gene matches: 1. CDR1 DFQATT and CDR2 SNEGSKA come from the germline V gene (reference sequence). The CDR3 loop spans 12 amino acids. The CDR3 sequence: CSAKDRGSPLHF. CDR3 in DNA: TGCAGTGCTAAGGACAGGGGTTCACCCCTCCACTTT.

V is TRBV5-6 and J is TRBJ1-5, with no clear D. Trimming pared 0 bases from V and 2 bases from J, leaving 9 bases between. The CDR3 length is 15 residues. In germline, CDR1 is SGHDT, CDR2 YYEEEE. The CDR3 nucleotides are TGTGCCAGCAGCTTGGCGGGTATTGGCAATCAGCCCCAGCATTTT. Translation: CASSLAGIGNQPQHF.

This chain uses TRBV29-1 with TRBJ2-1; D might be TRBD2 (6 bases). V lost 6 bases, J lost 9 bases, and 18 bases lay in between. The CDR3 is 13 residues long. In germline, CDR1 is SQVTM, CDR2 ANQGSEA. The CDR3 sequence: CSVGKVGGSEQFF. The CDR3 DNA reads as TGCAGCGTGGGGAAGGTCGGGGGTAGTGAGCAGTTCTTC.

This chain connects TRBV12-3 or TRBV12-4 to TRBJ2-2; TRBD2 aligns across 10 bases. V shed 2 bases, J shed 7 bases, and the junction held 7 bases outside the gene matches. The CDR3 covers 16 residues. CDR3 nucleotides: TGTGCCAGCAGTTTAATCCTAGCGGGGGTTGGCGGGGAGCTGTTTTTT. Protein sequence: CASSLILAGVGGELFF.

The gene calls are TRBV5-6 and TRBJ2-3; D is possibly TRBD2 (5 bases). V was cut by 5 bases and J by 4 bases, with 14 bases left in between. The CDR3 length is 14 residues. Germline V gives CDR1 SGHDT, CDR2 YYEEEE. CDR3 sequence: CASSLGNLPDTQYF. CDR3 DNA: TGTGCCAGCAGTCTCGGGAACCTCCCAGATACGCAGTATTTT. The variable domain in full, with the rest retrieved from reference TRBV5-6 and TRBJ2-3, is DAGVTQSPTHLIKTRGQQVTLRCSPKSGHDTVSWYQQALGQGPQFIFQYYEEEERQRGNFPDRFSGHQFPNYSSELNVNALLLGDSALYLCASSLGNLPDTQYFGPGTRLTVL.

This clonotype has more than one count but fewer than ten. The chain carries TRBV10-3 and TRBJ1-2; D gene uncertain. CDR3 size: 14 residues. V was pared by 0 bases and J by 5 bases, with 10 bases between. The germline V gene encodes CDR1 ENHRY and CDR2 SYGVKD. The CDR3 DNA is TGTGCCATCAGTGAGTCTGGTACAGCATATGGCTACACCTTC. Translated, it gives CAISESGTAYGYTF.

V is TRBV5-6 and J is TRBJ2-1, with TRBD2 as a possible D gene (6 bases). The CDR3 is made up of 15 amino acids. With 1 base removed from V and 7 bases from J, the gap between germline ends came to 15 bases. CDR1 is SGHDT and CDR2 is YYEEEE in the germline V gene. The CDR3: CASSLPGRRENEQFF. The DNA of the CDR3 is TGTGCCAGCAGCTTGCCGGGACGGAGGGAAAATGAGCAGTTCTTC. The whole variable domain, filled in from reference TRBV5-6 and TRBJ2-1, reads DAGVTQSPTHLIKTRGQQVTLRCSPKSGHDTVSWYQQALGQGPQFIFQYYEEEERQRGNFPDRFSGHQFPNYSSELNVNALLLGDSALYLCASSLPGRRENEQFFGPGTRLTVL.

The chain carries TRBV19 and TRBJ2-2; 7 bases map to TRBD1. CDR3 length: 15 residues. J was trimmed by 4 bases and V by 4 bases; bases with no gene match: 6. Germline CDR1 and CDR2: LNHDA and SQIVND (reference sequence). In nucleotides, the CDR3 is TGTGCCAGTAGTACCGGACAGGTTTTCACCGGGGAGCTGTTTTTT. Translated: CASSTGQVFTGELFF.

DNA for the CDR3: TGTGCCAGCAGTTTGGGAGCTGGTCTGTACTTC. This gives the protein CASSLGAGLYF. This chain joins TRBV12-3 or TRBV12-4 and TRBJ2-7; tentative D call: TRBD2 (5 bases). CDR3 length: 11 residues. V gave up 3 bases and J gave up 12 bases, with 12 bases separating them.

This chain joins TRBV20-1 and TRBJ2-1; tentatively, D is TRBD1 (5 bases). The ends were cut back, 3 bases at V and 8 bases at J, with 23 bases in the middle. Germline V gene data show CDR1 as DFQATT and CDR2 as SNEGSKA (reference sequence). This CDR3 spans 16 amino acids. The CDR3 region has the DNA TGCAGTGCTAGCTCTGTTGATCAGGGCCCTTTCGATGAGCAGTTCTTC. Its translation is CSASSVDQGPFDEQFF.

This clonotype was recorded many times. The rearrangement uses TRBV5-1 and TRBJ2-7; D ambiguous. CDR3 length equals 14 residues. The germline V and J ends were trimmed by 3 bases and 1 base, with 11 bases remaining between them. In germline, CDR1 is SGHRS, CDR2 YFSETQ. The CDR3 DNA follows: TGCGCCAGCAGCTCGGAAAAGGCGTCCTACGAGCAGTACTTC. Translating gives CASSSEKASYEQYF.

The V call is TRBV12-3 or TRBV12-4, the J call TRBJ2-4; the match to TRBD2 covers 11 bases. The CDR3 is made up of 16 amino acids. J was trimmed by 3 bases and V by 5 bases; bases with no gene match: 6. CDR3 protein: CASSPIAGGDKNIQYF. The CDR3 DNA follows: TGTGCCAGCAGTCCCATAGCGGGGGGGGACAAAAACATTCAGTACTTC.

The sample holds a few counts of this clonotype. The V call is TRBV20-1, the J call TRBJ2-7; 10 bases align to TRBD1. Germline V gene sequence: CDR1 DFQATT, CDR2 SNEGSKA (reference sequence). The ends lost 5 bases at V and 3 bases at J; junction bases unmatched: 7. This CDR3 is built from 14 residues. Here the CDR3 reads CSAGRTGGLYEQYF. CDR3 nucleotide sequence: TGCAGTGCTGGACGGACAGGGGGTCTCTACGAGCAGTACTTC.

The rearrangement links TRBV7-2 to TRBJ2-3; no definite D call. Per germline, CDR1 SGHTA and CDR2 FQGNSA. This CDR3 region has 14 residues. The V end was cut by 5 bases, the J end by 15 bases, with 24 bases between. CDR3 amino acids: CASSVPNEFSKLYF. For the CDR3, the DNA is TGTGCCAGCAGCGTCCCGAACGAATTCTCTAAATTATATTTT.

The CDR3 nucleotides read TGTGCCAGCAGTGAAAGTGGGACAGGGGAAGAGACCCAGTACTTC. Its protein product is CASSESGTGEETQYF. V gene TRBV2 combines with J gene TRBJ2-5; 10 bases agree with TRBD1. The junction had 3 bases not matched to a gene; V was cut back by 2 bases and J by 3 bases. Germline CDR1 reads SNHLY; CDR2 reads FYNNEI. CDR3 length: 15 amino acids.

The CDR3 reads CAWSVAEGYTF. The CDR3 DNA reads TGTGCCTGGAGTGTAGCTGAGGGCTACACCTTC. The rearrangement links TRBV30 to TRBJ1-2; D is unclear. V was shortened by 0 bases and J by 8 bases, with 7 bases between the two germline ends. CDR3 length: 11 residues. Germline CDR1 and CDR2: GTSNPN and SVGIG (reference sequence). Drawing the rest from reference TRBV30 and TRBJ1-2, the complete variable domain is SQTIHQWPATLVQPVGSPLSLECTVEGTSNPNLYWYRQAAGRGLQLLFYSVGIGQISSEVPQNLSASRPQDRQFILSSKKLLLSDSGFYLCAWSVAEGYTFGSGTRLTVV.

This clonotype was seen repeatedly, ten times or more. CDR3 region: CASTPGGSSYEQYF. In DNA form, the CDR3 reads TGTGCCTCCACCCCTGGCGGGAGCTCCTACGAGCAGTACTTC. The J gene is TRBJ2-7, the V gene TRBV6-1, with 7 positions matching TRBD2. Germline-derived CDR1 and CDR2 are MNHNS and SASEGT. This CDR3 is built from 14 residues. The junction had 10 bases not matched to a gene; V was cut back by 11 bases and J by 0 bases.

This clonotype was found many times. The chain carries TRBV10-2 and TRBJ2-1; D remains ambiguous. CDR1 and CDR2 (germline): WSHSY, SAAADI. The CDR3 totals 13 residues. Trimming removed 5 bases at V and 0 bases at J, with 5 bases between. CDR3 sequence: CASSIDSYNEQFF. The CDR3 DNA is TGCGCCAGCAGTATAGACTCCTACAATGAGCAGTTCTTC.

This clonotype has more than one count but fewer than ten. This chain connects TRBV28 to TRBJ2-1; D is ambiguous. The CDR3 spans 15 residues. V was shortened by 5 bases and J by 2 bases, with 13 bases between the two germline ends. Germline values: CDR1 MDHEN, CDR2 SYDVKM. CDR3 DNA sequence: TGTGCCAGCAGTCAGACGGCTGATACCTACAATGAGCAGTTCTTC. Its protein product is CASSQTADTYNEQFF. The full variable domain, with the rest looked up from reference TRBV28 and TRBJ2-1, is DVKVTQSSRYLVKRTGEKVFLECVQDMDHENMFWYRQDPGLGLRLIYFSYDVKMKEKGDIPEGYSVSREKKERFSLILESASTNQTSMYLCASSQTADTYNEQFFGPGTRLTVL.

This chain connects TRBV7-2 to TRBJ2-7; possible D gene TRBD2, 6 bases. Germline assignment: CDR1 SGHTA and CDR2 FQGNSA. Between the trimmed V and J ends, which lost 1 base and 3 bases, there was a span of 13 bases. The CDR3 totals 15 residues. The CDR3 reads CASSLEALADYEQYF. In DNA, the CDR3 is TGTGCCAGCAGCTTAGAAGCATTAGCGGACTACGAGCAGTACTTC.

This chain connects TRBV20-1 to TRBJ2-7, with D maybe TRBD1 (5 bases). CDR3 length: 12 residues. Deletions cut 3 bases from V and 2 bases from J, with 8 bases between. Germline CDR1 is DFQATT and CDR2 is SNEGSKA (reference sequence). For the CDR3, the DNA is TGCAGTGCTAGGACAGTTGCCTACGAGCAGTACTTC. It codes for CSARTVAYEQYF.

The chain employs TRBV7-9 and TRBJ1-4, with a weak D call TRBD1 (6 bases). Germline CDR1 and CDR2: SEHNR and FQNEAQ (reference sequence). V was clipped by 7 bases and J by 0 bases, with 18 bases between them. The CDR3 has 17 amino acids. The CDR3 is CASIHSRDIATNEKLFF. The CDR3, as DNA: TGTGCCAGCATCCACTCACGGGACATTGCAACTAATGAAAAACTGTTTTTT.

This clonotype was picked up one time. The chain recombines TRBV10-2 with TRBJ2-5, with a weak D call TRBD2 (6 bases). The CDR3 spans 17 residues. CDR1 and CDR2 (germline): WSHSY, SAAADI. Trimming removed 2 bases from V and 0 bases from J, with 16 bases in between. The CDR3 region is CASSEPGVGAYQETQYF. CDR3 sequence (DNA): TGCGCCAGCAGTGAGCCGGGGGTCGGCGCCTACCAAGAGACCCAGTACTTC.

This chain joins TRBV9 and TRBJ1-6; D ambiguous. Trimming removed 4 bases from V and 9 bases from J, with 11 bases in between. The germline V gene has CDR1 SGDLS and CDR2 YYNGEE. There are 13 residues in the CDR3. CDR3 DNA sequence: TGTGCCAGCAGCCTCCCGGGGTCTTCACCCCTCCACTTT. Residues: CASSLPGSSPLHF.